This T cell receptor beta chain stems from a study of blood T cell repertoires in COVID-19. Study in general: Acute and convalescent COVID-19 specimens originated in the United States, Italy and Spain. From T cells, B-cell-depleted T cells, or PBMCs came the material, which was cDNA or gDNA.

Authors' processing steps: The authors estimated nucleated cell counts from reference gene primer amplification. Clones were sequenced by immunoSEQ multiplex PCR, and TCRdb holds only the in-frame ones, with some missing. V, J and clone size derive from that table, while D and trimming were established from the DNA sequence. Of 60,000 to 70,000 clones in the sample, roughly 83% were seen once. The germline V gene encodes CDR1 SGHAT and CDR2 FQDESV (reference sequence). Unmatched junction bases numbered 12, after V lost 0 bases and J lost 8 bases. The CDR3 contains 17 residues. The sample comprised peripheral blood. The clonotype was recovered from a man between 50 and 59 years old with active COVID-19. The chain uses TRBV11-1 and TRBJ2-1; TRBD2 aligns across 8 bases. DNA for the CDR3: TGTGCCAGCAGCTTAGCCGTACTAGCGGTCCAAGGCTATGAGCAGTTCTTC. As protein: CASSLAVLAVQGYEQFF.